The 25 T cell receptor beta chains in this list originate from one sample, sequenced in a study of blood T cell repertoires in COVID-19. The data were produced by immunoSEQ multiplex PCR, yet TCRdb's version contains in-frame clones alone and is incomplete. The table has tens of thousands of clones, just over 90% seen once. Sequenced sample: peripheral blood. These receptors were taken from a man in his forties or fifties with active COVID-19.

The chain recombines TRBV3-1 (or the pseudogene TRBV3-2) with TRBJ2-1, with D perhaps matching TRBD1 (6 bases). The V end was cut by 1 base, the J end by 5 bases, with 12 bases between. The germline V gene has CDR1 LGHDT and CDR2 YNNKEL (reference sequence). This CDR3 comprises 15 residues. The CDR3 reads CASSQGGWDNNEQFF. Here the CDR3 DNA reads TGTGCCAGCAGCCAAGGTGGGTGGGACAACAATGAGCAGTTCTTC.

The chain has TRBV5-1 and TRBJ2-3; tentatively, D is TRBD2 (5 bases). Per germline, CDR1 SGHRS and CDR2 YFSETQ. The CDR3 runs 14 residues. V shed 2 bases and J shed 4 bases, with 11 bases lying between them. The CDR3 region is CASSLGSGADTQYF. The CDR3 nucleotides read TGCGCCAGCAGCTTAGGTTCCGGGGCAGATACGCAGTATTTT. Using reference TRBV5-1 and TRBJ2-3 for the parts outside the CDR3, the full variable domain is KAGVTQTPRYLIKTRGQQVTLSCSPISGHRSVSWYQQTPGQGLQFLFEYFSETQRNKGNFPGRFSGRQFSNSRSEMNVSTLELGDSALYLCASSLGSGADTQYFGPGTRLTVL.

The V gene is TRBV30, the J gene TRBJ1-6; D is uncertain. From germline, CDR1 is GTSNPN and CDR2 SVGIG (reference sequence). Trimming left V 4 bases short and J 7 bases short, with 11 bases between. The CDR3 length is 13 residues. The DNA of the CDR3 is TGTGCCTGGAATAATGGGCAGAATTCACCCCTCCACTTT. This encodes CAWNNGQNSPLHF.

The chain is built from TRBV5-1 and TRBJ2-3; 8 bases fit TRBD1. From germline, CDR1 is SGHRS and CDR2 YFSETQ. CDR3 size: 17 residues. V trimming: 0 bases; J trimming: 1 base; junction bases outside the gene matches: 7. CDR3 sequence: CASSLGSTGEGTDTQYF. CDR3 sequence (DNA): TGCGCCAGCAGCTTGGGGTCGACAGGGGAGGGCACAGATACGCAGTATTTT.

The genes are TRBV3-1 (or the pseudogene TRBV3-2) and TRBJ1-5; unclear D gene. Looked up from germline, CDR1 is LGHDT and CDR2 is YNNKEL (reference sequence). This CDR3 is 12 amino acids long. V was pared by 3 bases and J by 4 bases, with 4 bases between. The CDR3 sequence is CASSHNNQPQHF. The DNA for the CDR3 is TGTGCCAGCAGCCACAATAATCAGCCCCAGCATTTT.

This sequence joins TRBV6-5 and TRBJ2-7, with 8 bases matching TRBD1. Germline CDR1 MNHEY, CDR2 SVGAGI. The CDR3 sequence is 12 residues long. With 9 bases clipped from V and 2 bases from J, the junction kept 3 bases outside the gene matches. In nucleotides, the CDR3 is TGTGCCAGTTGGACAGGGACCTACGAGCAGTACTTC. Translation gives CASWTGTYEQYF.

The chain has TRBV18 and TRBJ1-1; 7 bases fit TRBD1. Looked up from germline, CDR1 is KGHSH and CDR2 is LQKENI. The junction had 12 bases not matched to a gene; V was cut back by 5 bases and J by 0 bases. The CDR3 spans 17 residues. The CDR3 DNA reads as TGTGCCAGCTCATCAACAATTCCGGGACAGATGAACACTGAAGCTTTCTTT. This encodes CASSSTIPGQMNTEAFF.

This chain links TRBV10-3 with TRBJ2-1, with 12 bases aligning to TRBD2. Germline lookup yields CDR1 ENHRY and CDR2 SYGVKD. The J segment lost 2 bases and the V segment lost 3 bases, leaving 2 bases of the junction unmatched. CDR3 length equals 16 residues. CDR3 amino acids: CAISETSGGTYNEQFF. CDR3 nucleotides: TGTGCCATCAGTGAAACTAGCGGGGGGACCTACAATGAGCAGTTCTTC.

The V and J genes are TRBV11-3 and TRBJ2-3; D is uncertain. The V end lost 0 bases, the J end lost 3 bases, and 4 bases lay between the germline ends. This CDR3 spans 13 amino acids. The V gene's germline CDR1 is SGHNT and CDR2 YENEEA. As DNA, the CDR3 is TGTGCCAGCAGCTTAGAGACTACAGATACGCAGTATTTT. Protein product: CASSLETTDTQYF.

This chain links TRBV19 with TRBJ1-5; TRBD1 agrees at 10 bases. Germline V gene sequence: CDR1 LNHDA, CDR2 SQIVND (reference sequence). The CDR3 is made up of 15 amino acids. Trimming at V came to 7 bases and at J to 6 bases, leaving 9 bases not matched to a gene. This CDR3 reads CASKPGTGESQPQHF. CDR3 nucleotides: TGTGCCAGTAAACCCGGGACAGGGGAGAGTCAGCCCCAGCATTTT. Complete variable domain (other parts from reference TRBV19 and TRBJ1-5): DGGITQSPKYLFRKEGQNVTLSCEQNLNHDAMYWYRQDPGQGLRLIYYSQIVNDFQKGDIAEGYSVSREKKESFPLTVTSAQKNPTAFYLCASKPGTGESQPQHFGDGTRLSIL.

In DNA form, the CDR3 reads TGTGCTAGTGGTTCGGGACAGGCTGGGGAGACCCAGTACTTC. The encoded protein is CASGSGQAGETQYF. The V gene is TRBV12-5, the J gene TRBJ2-5; the match to TRBD1 covers 8 bases. CDR3 size: 14 residues. Germline V gene lookup returns CDR1 LGHNT and CDR2 FRNRAP. Germline trimming cut 4 bases from V and 5 bases from J; bases unmatched to any gene: 6.

The rearrangement joins TRBV5-6 to TRBJ2-2, with a weak D call TRBD1 (5 bases). Trimming removed 4 bases from V and 0 bases from J, with 13 bases in between. Germline loops: CDR1 SGHDT, CDR2 YYEEEE. The CDR3 has 16 residues. This CDR3 reads CASSDTGLANTGELFF. The CDR3 DNA follows: TGTGCCAGCAGCGATACAGGCCTGGCGAACACCGGGGAGCTGTTTTTT.

J is TRBJ1-5 and V is TRBV9, with D possibly matching TRBD1 (5 bases). With 4 bases removed from V and 4 bases from J, the gap between germline ends came to 9 bases. The CDR3 has 13 residues. From germline, CDR1 is SGDLS and CDR2 YYNGEE. The CDR3 coding sequence is TGTGCCAGCAGCTGGGGGGGGAATCAGCCCCAGCATTTT. Translated: CASSWGGNQPQHF.

This chain links TRBV5-1 with TRBJ2-7; 11 bases are a match to TRBD2. Germline V lookup: CDR1 SGHRS, CDR2 YFSETQ. Trimming cost V 4 bases and J 5 bases; bases outside gene matches: 8. The CDR3 runs 15 residues. This CDR3 is CASSLRSGGGDEQYF. CDR3 DNA sequence: TGCGCCAGCAGCCTACGTAGCGGGGGGGGCGACGAGCAGTACTTC.

The chain joins TRBV9 to TRBJ1-5; maybe TRBD1 (6 bases). CDR1 and CDR2 from the germline V gene are SGDLS and YYNGEE. The length of the CDR3 is 15 residues. The V end was cut by 4 bases, the J end by 7 bases, with 18 bases between. As DNA, the CDR3 is TGTGCCAGCAGCCGCGGGGGCGCAGAACCCCAGCCCCAGCATTTT. As protein: CASSRGGAEPQPQHF.

The chain couples TRBV15 to TRBJ2-7, with D perhaps matching TRBD2 (6 bases). The CDR3 runs 17 residues. From germline, CDR1 is LNHNV and CDR2 YYDKDF (reference sequence). Trimming shortened V by 4 bases and J by 5 bases, and 24 bases separated the two germline ends. This CDR3 is CATSKPPGLLRPHEQYF. The CDR3 coding sequence is TGTGCCACCAGCAAGCCTCCGGGACTCCTAAGGCCCCACGAGCAGTACTTC.

The chain uses TRBV29-1 and TRBJ1-6, with D maybe TRBD1 (6 bases). Germline CDR1 reads SQVTM; CDR2 reads ANQGSEA. V was pared by 0 bases and J by 7 bases, with 22 bases between. The CDR3 has 18 amino acids. The CDR3 DNA reads TGCAGCGTTGAAGATCGGGGGGGGCGCGTTAAGTACAATTCACCCCTCCACTTT. It is translated as CSVEDRGGRVKYNSPLHF.

The chain has TRBV6-1 and TRBJ2-1, with D uncertain. V was pared by 1 base and J by 3 bases, with 4 bases between. There are 13 residues in the CDR3. The germline CDR1 and CDR2 sequences are MNHNS and SASEGT. CDR3 in DNA: TGTGCCAGCAGTGAAGTCGGCTACAATGAGCAGTTCTTC. The encoded protein is CASSEVGYNEQFF.

This clone came up once. The V and J genes are TRBV21-1 and TRBJ2-7; TRBD1 is the table's D call, not checked against the DNA. TRBV21-1 is a pseudogene segment. The CDR3 is 19 residues long. The CDR3 loop is CASIPGQGAEAFLNYEQYF. The CDR3, as DNA: TGTGCCAGCATCCCGGGACAGGGGGCGGAGGCCTTCCTAAACTACGAGCAGTACTTC.

J is TRBJ1-4 and V is TRBV19; TRBD1 aligns across 7 bases. This CDR3 is built from 12 residues. The J segment lost 7 bases and the V segment lost 9 bases, leaving 5 bases of the junction unmatched. Germline-derived CDR1 and CDR2 are LNHDA and SQIVND (reference sequence). CDR3 nucleotides: TGTGCCAGCCAGGGGGGTCCTGAAAAACTGTTTTTT. Translated: CASQGGPEKLFF.

CDR3: CASNMGTANYGYTF. In nucleotides, the CDR3 is TGTGCCAGCAACATGGGGACAGCTAACTATGGCTACACCTTC. The chain couples TRBV5-4 to TRBJ1-2; 7 nucleotides match TRBD1. Germline V gene data show CDR1 as SGHNT and CDR2 as YYREEE (reference sequence). The CDR3 has 14 amino acids. The trim removed 6 bases at V and 0 bases at J, leaving 5 bases unmatched.

The V and J genes are TRBV4-1 and TRBJ2-3, with 10 bases lining up with TRBD2. The germline V gene encodes CDR1 MGHRA and CDR2 YSYEKL. V gave up 2 bases and J gave up 6 bases; unmatched junction bases: 8. The CDR3 totals 16 residues. CDR3 sequence: CASSQRAGGLEDTQYF. Here the CDR3 DNA reads TGCGCCAGCAGCCAAAGAGCGGGGGGGCTTGAGGATACGCAGTATTTT.

This chain links TRBV18 with TRBJ2-3; 7 nucleotides align to TRBD1. The CDR3 contains 15 residues. CDR1 and CDR2 from the germline V gene are KGHSH and LQKENI. With 4 bases clipped from V and 2 bases from J, the junction kept 6 bases outside the gene matches. CDR3 region: CASSQVTGLTDTQYF. The CDR3, as DNA: TGTGCCAGCTCACAGGTGACAGGGCTCACAGATACGCAGTATTTT.

The chain uses TRBV6-6 and TRBJ2-7; TRBD2 matches at 8 bases. CDR3 length equals 16 residues. Per the germline V gene, CDR1 is MNHNY and CDR2 is SVGAGI (reference sequence). With V trimmed by 2 bases and J by 2 bases, 8 bases remained unmatched. The CDR3 region has the DNA TGTGCCAGCAGTTACCCGTCGGGACTAGGAACCTACGAGCAGTACTTC. This gives the protein CASSYPSGLGTYEQYF.

V gene TRBV5-1 combines with J gene TRBJ2-7; 7 nucleotides agree with TRBD2. V was clipped by 1 base and J by 6 bases; unmatched bases: 7. CDR1 is SGHRS, CDR2 YFSETQ, per germline. The CDR3 length is 14 residues. This chain's CDR3 is CASSLSGEGREQYF. The DNA for the CDR3 is TGCGCCAGCAGCTTGAGCGGGGAAGGGCGCGAGCAGTACTTC. Full variable domain (outside the CDR3, taken from reference TRBV5-1 and TRBJ2-7): KAGVTQTPRYLIKTRGQQVTLSCSPISGHRSVSWYQQTPGQGLQFLFEYFSETQRNKGNFPGRFSGRQFSNSRSEMNVSTLELGDSALYLCASSLSGEGREQYFGPGTRLTVT.